The 18 T cell receptor beta chains presented below share a single source sample, sequenced in a study of T cell repertoires in cytomegalovirus infection. From the reads, TCRdb called clonotypes with MiXCR, one entry per CDR3 protein. Of roughly 720,000 distinct CDR3 sequences listed, 35% to 45% were seen once; the top ten hold 2.8%. The sample was PBMCs. Receptors originate from a human donor in good health (CMV status not recorded). Some clones in this sample may be carry-over from other donors' samples.

Points on this clonotype: This may arise from a read error, as a much more abundant clone is one base away. The chain employs TRBV24-1 and TRBJ2-2; no firm D call. The germline V and J ends were trimmed by 5 bases and 4 bases, with 7 bases remaining between them. The germline V gene encodes CDR1 KGHDR and CDR2 SFDVKD. CDR3 length: 13 residues. The CDR3 protein is CATSGITTGELFF. The CDR3 DNA follows: TGTGCCACCAGTGGCATCACCACCGGGGAGCTGTTTTTT.

In this sample, this clonotype turned up once. The chain recombines TRBV5-4 with TRBJ2-7; 12 bases line up with TRBD2. The CDR3 is made up of 16 amino acids. Losses at the gene ends were 4 bases for V and 2 bases for J; bases not matched to a gene: 7. CDR1 is SGHNT and CDR2 is YYREEE in the germline V gene (reference sequence). CDR3 sequence (DNA): TGTGCCAGCAGCCCAGGTCCTAGCGGGAGGGCCTACGAGCAGTACTTC. Protein: CASSPGPSGRAYEQYF.

Ten or more counts support this clonotype. The CDR3 nucleotides read TGTGCCAGCAGCTTAAATTTCGCCGGTTTTCACACTGAAGCTTTCTTT. Translation: CASSLNFAGFHTEAFF. This chain links TRBV7-2 with TRBJ1-1; no reliable D call. V was pared by 2 bases and J by 3 bases, with 16 bases between. CDR3 length: 16 residues. Germline V CDR1 and CDR2: SGHTA, FQGNSA.

DNA for the CDR3: TGTGCCAGCAGTGAACGACAGGGTGCCACCGGGGAGCTGTTTTTT. The encoded protein is CASSERQGATGELFF. The chain is built from TRBV2 and TRBJ2-2, with TRBD1 matching over 7 bases. Trimming took 2 bases from V and 4 from J; bases not matched to a gene: 4. CDR1 SNHLY and CDR2 FYNNEI come from the germline V gene. The CDR3 extends over 15 amino acids.

This clonotype was seen repeatedly, ten times or more. V and J are TRBV7-2 and TRBJ1-3; TRBD1 is a possible D gene (6 bases). V was pared by 0 bases and J by 1 base, with 10 bases between. The germline gives CDR1 SGHTA, CDR2 FQGNSA. The CDR3 has 16 residues. DNA of the CDR3: TGTGCCAGCAGCTTAGCCGGGACACCTTCTGGAAACACCATATATTTT. Translated, it gives CASSLAGTPSGNTIYF.

This clonotype was observed a handful of times. The gene calls are TRBV28 and TRBJ2-1, with D perhaps TRBD1 (6 bases). V lost 5 bases to trimming and J lost 9 bases, with 17 bases between them. The CDR3 runs to 14 residues. Germline V gives CDR1 MDHEN, CDR2 SYDVKM. The CDR3 here is CASSIQGIVREQFF. The DNA for the CDR3 is TGTGCCAGCAGTATACAGGGAATTGTTCGTGAGCAGTTCTTC.

This chain connects TRBV29-1 to TRBJ1-2; D gene ambiguous. The V and J ends lost 3 bases and 8 bases respectively, with 4 bases between them. CDR3 length equals 9 residues. From germline, CDR1 is SQVTM and CDR2 ANQGSEA. DNA for the CDR3: TGCAGCGTTGATCCGGGCTACACCTTC. Its translation: CSVDPGYTF.

This clonotype was seen a few times. The rearrangement uses TRBV19 and TRBJ2-5; 14 bases map to TRBD2. The J segment lost 5 bases and the V segment lost 5 bases, leaving 10 bases of the junction unmatched. CDR3 length equals 17 residues. The V gene's germline CDR1 is LNHDA and CDR2 SQIVND (reference sequence). The CDR3 loop is CASSGSGTSGSLETQYF. The CDR3 DNA is TGTGCCAGTAGTGGCTCGGGGACTAGCGGGAGTTTGGAGACCCAGTACTTC.

V and J are TRBV15 and TRBJ1-4; D remains unclear. The CDR3 consists of 12 residues. With 1 base removed from V and 12 bases from J, the gap between germline ends came to 9 bases. Germline CDR1 and CDR2: LNHNV and YYDKDF (reference sequence). CDR3 loop: CATSRAAGQLFF. The CDR3 DNA reads as TGTGCCACCAGCAGAGCCGCCGGACAACTGTTTTTT.

This clonotype showed up many times. The chain joins TRBV6-1 to TRBJ2-6; D perhaps matches TRBD1 (6 bases). Trimming took off 1 base at V and 1 base at J, with 14 bases between the two ends. The CDR3 consists of 18 residues. Germline CDR1 MNHNS, CDR2 SASEGT. CDR3 sequence reads: CASSEGPGDMSGANVLTF. DNA for the CDR3: TGTGCCAGCAGTGAAGGGCCAGGGGATATGTCTGGGGCCAACGTCCTGACTTTC.

In the case of this clonotype: A read error may explain this, as a much larger clone is one base away. The chain recombines TRBV4-1 with TRBJ2-7; 8 nucleotides match TRBD2. V trimming: 1 base; J trimming: 6 bases; junction bases outside the gene matches: 8. Germline CDR1 is MGHRA and CDR2 is YSYEKL. CDR3 length: 15 amino acids. The CDR3 region is CASSQGRAGAPEQYF. CDR3 DNA: TGCGCCAGCAGCCAAGGGCGAGCGGGAGCCCCCGAGCAGTACTTC.

This clonotype was seen a few times. V and J are TRBV19 and TRBJ2-4, with TRBD2 identical over 8 bases. CDR1 and CDR2 (germline): LNHDA, SQIVND (reference sequence). Losses at the gene ends were 5 bases for V and 12 bases for J; bases not matched to a gene: 9. CDR3 length: 13 residues. CDR3 bases: TGTGCCAGTAGTGATTTGCGGGAGGTAGATCAGTACTTC. This encodes CASSDLREVDQYF.

Written as DNA, the CDR3 is TGTGCCAGCAGCACGTCTGGGGACAGGGTCTACGAGCAGTACTTC. Translation: CASSTSGDRVYEQYF. This chain uses TRBV7-9 with TRBJ2-7, with TRBD1 matching over 9 bases. V was pared by 5 bases and J by 3 bases, with 8 bases of the junction left unmatched. CDR3 length: 15 amino acids. Germline CDR1 reads SEHNR; CDR2 reads FQNEAQ (reference sequence).

Note on this clonotype: This CDR3 fails to terminate in the conserved phenylalanine or tryptophan, so it likely reflects a read error. Because the CDR3's place on the DNA is in doubt, the DNA is left out and the CDR3 is given as listed by TCRdb. The chain uses TRBV7-8 and TRBJ2-1; the table's TRBD2 call for D was not verified on the DNA. Both ends counted, the CDR3 spans 16 residues. The germline V gene encodes CDR1 SGHVS and CDR2 FQNEAQ. CDR3 in amino acids: CASSTRSSGRAWEQLL.

This clonotype was seen only a few times. This rearrangement joins TRBV19 to TRBJ1-4, with D unclear. V shed 5 bases and J shed 0 bases, with 13 bases lying between them. The CDR3 covers 16 residues. Germline V gene lookup returns CDR1 LNHDA and CDR2 SQIVND (reference sequence). The DNA for the CDR3 is TGTGCCAGTAGTTCTCGGACCGATGCAACTAATGAAAAACTGTTTTTT. It is translated as CASSSRTDATNEKLFF.

In its sample, this clonotype was seen many times. The chain recombines TRBV7-6 with TRBJ2-4; D tentatively reads TRBD1 or TRBD2 (5 bases each). V shed 5 bases and J shed 11 bases, with 16 bases lying between them. Germline loops: CDR1 SGHVS, CDR2 FNYEAQ. This CDR3 comprises 13 residues. The DNA for the CDR3 is TGTGCCAGCAGCCCACTAGAAACAGGTGTTCAGTACTTC. Residues: CASSPLETGVQYF. The whole variable domain, filled in from reference TRBV7-6 and TRBJ2-4, reads GAGVSQSPRYKVTKRGQDVALRCDPISGHVSLYWYRQALGQGPEFLTYFNYEAQQDKSGLPNDRFSAERPEGSISTLTIQRTEQRDSAMYRCASSPLETGVQYFGAGTRLSVL.

The chain links TRBV28 to TRBJ1-5; a weak D match, TRBD1 (5 bases). Trimming cost V 9 bases and J 7 bases, with 22 bases left between them. Germline CDR1 reads MDHEN; CDR2 reads SYDVKM. The CDR3 length is 15 residues. The CDR3 bases are TGTGCCAGTTCGGAGGGTGTGGGGCCGGGGCAGCCCCAGCATTTT. It encodes CASSEGVGPGQPQHF.

The chain carries TRBV2 and TRBJ1-1, with D maybe TRBD1 (5 bases). This CDR3 region has 15 residues. V was clipped by 4 bases and J by 0 bases, with 12 bases between them. Looked up from germline, CDR1 is SNHLY and CDR2 is FYNNEI. CDR3 sequence reads: CASSAGRTMNTEAFF. CDR3 bases: TGTGCCAGCAGTGCGGGACGGACTATGAACACTGAAGCTTTCTTT.